This T cell receptor (beta chain) was found in a study of blood T cell repertoires in COVID-19. Study as a whole: Specimens from acute and convalescent COVID-19 originated in the United States, Italy and Spain. In each case, the material was cDNA or gDNA derived from T cells, B-cell-depleted T cells, or PBMCs.

As processed by the authors: How many nucleated cells were present was estimated from reference gene primer amplification. Measured with immunoSEQ multiplex PCR; TCRdb has only the in-frame clones, and not every one. V, J and clone size are taken as reported in that table, and D and trimming were inferred from the DNA itself. The data contain nearly 250,000 clones, about 89% of them singletons. The sequence was obtained from a woman in her sixties or seventies who had recovered from COVID-19. The material sequenced was peripheral blood.

CDR3 protein: CASSEVGGTEGWPQHF. CDR3 nucleotide sequence: TGTGCCAGCAGTGAGGTTGGGGGGACAGAGGGCTGGCCCCAGCATTTT. The rearrangement links TRBV2 to TRBJ1-5, with 7 positions matching TRBD1. V lost 3 bases to trimming and J lost 9 bases; unmatched junction nucleotides: 14. The germline CDR1 and CDR2 sequences are SNHLY and FYNNEI. The CDR3 contains 16 residues.